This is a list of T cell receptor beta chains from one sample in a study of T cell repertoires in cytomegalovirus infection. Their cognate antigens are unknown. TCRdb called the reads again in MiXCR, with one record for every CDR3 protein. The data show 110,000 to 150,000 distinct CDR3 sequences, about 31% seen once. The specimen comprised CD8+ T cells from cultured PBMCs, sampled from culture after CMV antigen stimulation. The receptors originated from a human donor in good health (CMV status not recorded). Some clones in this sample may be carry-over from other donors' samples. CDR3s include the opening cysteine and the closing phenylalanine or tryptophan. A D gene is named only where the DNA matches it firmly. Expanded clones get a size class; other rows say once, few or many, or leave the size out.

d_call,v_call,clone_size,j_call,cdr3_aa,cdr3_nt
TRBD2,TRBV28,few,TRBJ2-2,CASSLPTSGGPRTGELFF,TGTGCCAGCAGTTTACCGACTAGCGGGGGGCCGCGGACCGGGGAGCTGTTTTTT
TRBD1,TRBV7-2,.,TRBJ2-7,CASSSRQGGYEQYF,TGTGCCAGCAGCTCAAGACAGGGCGGCTACGAGCAGTACTTC
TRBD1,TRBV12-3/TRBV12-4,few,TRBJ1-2,CASSSLDRAGYGYTF,TGTGCCAGCAGTTCCCTTGACAGGGCAGGGTATGGCTACACCTTC
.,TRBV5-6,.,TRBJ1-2,CASTSRGDLGYTF,TGTGCCAGCACCTCACGGGGGGATTTAGGCTACACCTTC
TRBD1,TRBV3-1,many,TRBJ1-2,CASSPWTGNYGYTF,TGTGCCAGCAGCCCCTGGACAGGAAACTATGGCTACACCTTC
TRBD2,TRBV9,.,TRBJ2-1,CASSPGLAPNEQFF,TGTGCCAGCAGCCCGGGACTAGCACCCAATGAGCAGTTCTTC
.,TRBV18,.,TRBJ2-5,CASSPPPPATDYF,TGTGCCAGCTCACCACCCCCCCCGGCCACGGATTACTTC
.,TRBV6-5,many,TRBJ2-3,CASSYRFSTDTQYF,TGTGCCAGCAGTTACCGGTTTAGCACAGATACGCAGTATTTT
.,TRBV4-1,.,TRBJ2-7,CASSQGPVGYEQYF,TGCGCCAGCAGCCAAGGACCCGTAGGGTACGAGCAGTACTTC
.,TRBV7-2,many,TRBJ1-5,CASSLLPIEISNQPQHF,TGTGCCAGCAGCTTACTCCCGATAGAAATTAGCAATCAGCCCCAGCATTTT
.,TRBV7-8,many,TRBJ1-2,CASSLGPGDGYTF,TGTGCCAGCAGCTTAGGCCCAGGGGATGGCTACACCTTC
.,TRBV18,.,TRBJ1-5,CANSWTETIWGNQPQHF,TGTGCCAACTCTTGGACAGAAACTATTTGGGGCAATCAGCCCCAGCATTTT
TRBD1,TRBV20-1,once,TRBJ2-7,CSAKGQGTNEQYF,TGCAGTGCGAAGGGACAGGGTACGAACGAGCAGTACTTC
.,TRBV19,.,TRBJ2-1,CASSIWREDNEQFF,TGTGCCAGTAGTATTTGGAGAGAAGACAATGAGCAGTTCTTC
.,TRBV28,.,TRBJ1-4,CASSFFRVEETNEKLFF,TGTGCCAGCAGTTTCTTCAGGGTAGAGGAAACTAATGAAAAACTGTTTTTT
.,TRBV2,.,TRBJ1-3,CASSESTGYFSGNTIYF,TGTGCCAGCAGTGAATCAACGGGGTACTTCTCTGGAAACACCATATATTTT
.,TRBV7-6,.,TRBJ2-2,CASSRRAPNTGELFF,TGTGCCAGCAGTCGAAGGGCGCCGAACACCGGGGAGCTGTTTTTT
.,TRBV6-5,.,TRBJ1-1,CASSLWSVNTEAFF,TGTGCCAGCAGTTTGTGGTCGGTGAACACTGAAGCTTTCTTT
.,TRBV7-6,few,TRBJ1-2,CASSPASGRSDGYTF,TGTGCCAGCAGCCCGGCCTCCGGGAGATCAGATGGCTACACCTTC
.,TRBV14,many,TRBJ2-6,CASSPRIGGSGANVLTF,TGTGCCAGCAGCCCCCGGATCGGGGGCTCTGGGGCCAACGTCCTGACTTTC
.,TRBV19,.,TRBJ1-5,CASSWQGNQPQHF,TGTGCCAGTAGTTGGCAGGGAAATCAGCCCCAGCATTTT
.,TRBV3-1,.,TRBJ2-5,CASSLGGEIWTQYF,TGTGCCAGCAGCCTGGGGGGAGAAATCTGGACCCAGTACTTC
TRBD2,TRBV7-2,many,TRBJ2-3,CASSSTSGVQYF,TGTGCCAGCAGCTCGACTAGCGGGGTACAGTATTTT
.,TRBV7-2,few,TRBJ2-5,CASSIRGGARQETQYF,TGTGCCAGCAGCATTAGGGGGGGGGCGAGACAAGAGACCCAGTACTTC
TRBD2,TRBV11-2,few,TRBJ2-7,CASSELAGSSYEQYF,TGTGCCAGCAGCGAACTAGCGGGGAGCTCCTACGAGCAGTACTTC
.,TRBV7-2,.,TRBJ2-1,CASSPDRPLLPGEQFF,TGTGCCAGCAGCCCCGATCGACCCCTTCTTCCGGGTGAGCAGTTCTTC
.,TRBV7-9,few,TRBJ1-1,CASSLQNTEAFF,TGTGCCAGCAGCTTACAGAACACTGAAGCTTTCTTT
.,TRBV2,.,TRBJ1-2,CASIPGHGYTF,TGTGCCAGCATACCAGGGCATGGCTACACCTTC
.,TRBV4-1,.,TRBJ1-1,CASSETPGEGGTEAFF,TGCGCCAGCAGCGAAACACCGGGAGAGGGGGGGACTGAAGCTTTCTTT
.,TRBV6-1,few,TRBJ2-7,CASRQGILSYEQYF,TGTGCCAGCAGACAGGGTATCCTCTCCTACGAGCAGTACTTC
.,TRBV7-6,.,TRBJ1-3,CASSAGFASGNTIYF,TGTGCCAGCAGCGCGGGGTTCGCTTCGGGAAACACCATATATTTT
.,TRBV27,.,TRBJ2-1,CASSLAAYNEQFF,TGTGCCAGCAGTTTAGCTGCCTACAATGAGCAGTTCTTC
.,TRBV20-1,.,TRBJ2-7,CSAPGGGLHEQYF,TGCAGTGCCCCTGGGGGGGGGCTCCACGAGCAGTACTTC
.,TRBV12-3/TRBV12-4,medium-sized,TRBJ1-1,CASSSYRTEAFF,TGTGCCAGCAGTTCATACCGCACTGAAGCTTTCTTT
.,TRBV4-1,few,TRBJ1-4,CASSPIVPNEKLFF,TGCGCCAGCAGCCCAATTGTCCCTAATGAAAAACTGTTTTTT
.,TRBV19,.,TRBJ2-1,CASIPNPSGLYNEQFF,TGTGCCAGTATCCCGAATCCCAGCGGGCTCTACAATGAGCAGTTCTTC
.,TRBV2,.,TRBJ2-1,CASTGTPYNEQFF,TGTGCCAGCACCGGGACCCCCTACAATGAGCAGTTCTTC
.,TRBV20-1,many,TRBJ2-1,CSASRAEGLGEQFF,TGCAGTGCTAGCCGCGCGGAGGGGCTCGGTGAGCAGTTCTTC
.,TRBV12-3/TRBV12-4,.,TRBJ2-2,CASSYGYGELFF,TGTGCCAGCAGTTATGGGTACGGGGAGCTGTTTTTT
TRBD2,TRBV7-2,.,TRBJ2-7,CASSPSGASYEQYF,TGTGCCAGCAGCCCTAGCGGGGCCTCCTACGAGCAGTACTTC
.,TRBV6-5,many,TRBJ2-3,CASNAGTNTQYF,TGTGCCAGCAACGCAGGGACAAATACGCAGTATTTT
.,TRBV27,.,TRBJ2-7,CASSKGPYEQYF,TGTGCCAGCAGCAAAGGCCCCTACGAGCAGTACTTC
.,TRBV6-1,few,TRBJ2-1,CASSERFNEQFF,TGTGCCAGCAGTGAAAGGTTTAATGAGCAGTTCTTC
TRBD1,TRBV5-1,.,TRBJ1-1,CASSKGQGLEAFF,TGCGCCAGCAGCAAGGGACAGGGGCTTGAAGCTTTCTTT
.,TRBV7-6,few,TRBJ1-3,CASSAMDSSGNTIYF,TGTGCCAGCAGCGCTATGGACAGCTCCGGAAACACCATATATTTT
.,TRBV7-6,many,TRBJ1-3,CASSSSPGNTIYF,TGTGCCAGCAGCTCCTCCCCGGGAAACACCATATATTTT
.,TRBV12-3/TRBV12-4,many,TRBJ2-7,CASSLRDSSSYEQYF,TGTGCCAGCAGTTTAAGGGACTCATCCTCCTACGAGCAGTACTTC
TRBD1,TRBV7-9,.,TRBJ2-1,CASSFRGTGDREQFF,TGTGCCAGCAGCTTTCGGGGGACAGGTGATCGTGAGCAGTTCTTC
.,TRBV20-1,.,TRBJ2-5,CSASEAEQETQYF,TGCAGTGCTAGTGAGGCCGAGCAAGAGACCCAGTACTTC
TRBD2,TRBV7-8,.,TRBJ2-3,CASSLVGTSGGTDTQYF,TGTGCCAGCAGCTTAGTTGGAACTAGCGGGGGGACAGATACGCAGTATTTT
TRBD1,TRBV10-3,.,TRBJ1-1,CAISESGQANTEAFF,TGTGCCATCAGTGAGTCGGGACAGGCGAACACTGAAGCTTTCTTT
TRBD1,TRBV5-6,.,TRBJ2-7,CASSPGGQGFYEQYF,TGTGCCAGCAGCCCAGGTGGACAGGGGTTCTACGAGCAGTACTTC
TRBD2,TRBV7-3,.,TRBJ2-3,CASSLDRGDRDTQYF,TGTGCCAGCAGCTTAGACCGGGGGGATAGAGATACGCAGTATTTT
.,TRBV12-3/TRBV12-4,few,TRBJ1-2,CASRDGQSYGYTF,TGTGCCAGCAGAGATGGACAGTCCTATGGCTACACCTTC
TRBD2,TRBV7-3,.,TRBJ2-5,CASSHTSGGAEETQYF,TGTGCCAGCAGCCATACTAGCGGGGGCGCCGAAGAGACCCAGTACTTC